This TCR beta chain was captured by sequencing in a study of T cells in women clearing cervical HPV infection. The V end was cut by 0 bases, the J end by 4 bases, with 4 bases between. The CDR3 runs to 13 residues. Germline V lookup: CDR1 SGHAT, CDR2 FQNNGV. Sequencing was performed with immunoSEQ multiplex PCR; in TCRdb, only in-frame clones are kept and a portion is missing. The table for this sample gives around 18,000 clones. A note on this clone: The DNA ends 3 residues before the CDR3 does, and the rest of the CDR3 is filled in from the germline J gene.

This receptor was identified in a woman aged 18-70 years with a cervical HPV16 infection that either progressed to CIN3+ or cleared (not recorded which). The chain recombines TRBV11-2 with TRBJ1-5; D unresolved. What was sequenced was blood buffy coat. The covered CDR3 bases are TGTGCCAGCAGCTTAGACAGGAATCAGCCC. Protein product: CASSLDRNQP. The whole CDR3 sequence is CASSLDRNQPQHF.